This T cell receptor beta chain was sequenced in a study of Graves' ophthalmopathy and Graves' hyperthyroidism. Study context: Upon initial diagnosis and before any treatment, peripheral blood was collected.

Ages of hyperthyroidism patients ran from 18 to 65, and their diagnoses were new, under 2 months' duration. Ten or more counts support this clonotype. CDR3 regions of TCR beta were amplified from RNA transcripts. An initial RT-PCR round employing HTBI primers preceded a second-round multiplex PCR. Via MiXCR, TCRdb re-called the multiplex PCR reads, giving one row per CDR3 protein. The repertoire holds 400,000 to 500,000 distinct CDR3 sequences, with around 21% as singletons. J gave up 5 bases and V 1 base, and 7 bases lay outside the gene matches. CDR1 is DFQATT, CDR2 SNEGSKA, per germline (reference sequence). The CDR3 totals 15 residues.

The receptor was isolated from a woman under 30 with stable Graves' hyperthyroidism. The source material was peripheral blood. The chain joins TRBV20-1 to TRBJ2-5; 10 nucleotides align to TRBD2. The CDR3 protein is CSARGASGSEETQYF. Here the CDR3 DNA reads TGCAGTGCTAGAGGGGCTAGCGGGAGTGAGGAGACCCAGTACTTC.